This T cell receptor (beta chain) came from a study of human T cells and chemical hapten exposure. Trimming pared 1 base from V and 7 bases from J, leaving 14 bases between. Per germline, CDR1 MDHEN and CDR2 SYDVKM. The CDR3 spans 15 residues. TCRdb ran MiXCR on the RACE reads and lists one entry per CDR3 protein. The profile covers roughly 80,000 distinct CDR3 sequences, with about 11% appearing a single time and roughly 4% taken by the ten largest. This clonotype has at least ten counts. Time point defined: patch test 1, 2 weeks after DPC sensitization. Indicated treatment: therapeutic diphenylcyclopropenone sensitization with weekly scalp DPC.

The sequence derives from a woman aged 50 to 60 with alopecia areata. Some clones in this sample may be carry-over from other donors' samples. The sample in question was whole blood, obtained in connection with sensitization to the hapten diphenylcyclopropenone (DPC). The chain has TRBV28 and TRBJ2-1; TRBD1 might be the D (6 bases). The CDR3 sequence: CASSLFERTANEQFF. DNA for the CDR3: TGTGCCAGCAGTTTATTTGAGCGGACAGCAAATGAGCAGTTCTTC. Full variable domain (missing parts from reference TRBV28 and TRBJ2-1): DVKVTQSSRYLVKRTGEKVFLECVQDMDHENMFWYRQDPGLGLRLIYFSYDVKMKEKGDIPEGYSVSREKKERFSLILESASTNQTSMYLCASSLFERTANEQFFGPGTRLTVL.